This passage covers 25 T cell receptor beta chains from one sample sequenced in a study of chemoradiotherapy in HPV16-positive cancers. The method was immunoSEQ multiplex PCR; TCRdb's version includes in-frame clones alone and lacks a portion of them. The sample lists about 5,300 clones, 55% to 75% seen once, with about 11% in the top ten. The starting material was tumor tissue, obtained from a patient who underwent chemoradiotherapy. The receptors derive from a human donor with HPV-associated anogenital cancer.

V and J are TRBV4-2 and TRBJ2-1; D is uncertain. Germline V lookup: CDR1 LGHNA, CDR2 YNFKEQ. Trimming left V 1 base short and J 9 bases short, with 4 bases between. CDR3 size: 11 residues. CDR3 amino acids: CASSQGIEQFF. The CDR3 coding sequence is TGTGCCAGCAGCCAAGGTATTGAGCAGTTCTTC.

CDR3 nucleotide sequence: TGTGCCATCTCACCGGGACTAGCGAATTCTGATACGCAGTATTTT. Amino acids: CAISPGLANSDTQYF. The chain has TRBV10-3 and TRBJ2-3; 10 nucleotides line up with TRBD2. This CDR3 contains 15 residues. V was pared by 8 bases and J by 6 bases, with 11 bases of the junction left unmatched. Germline CDR1 ENHRY, CDR2 SYGVKD.

This clone appeared a single time. The V and J genes are TRBV25-1 and TRBJ2-1; 12 positions match TRBD2. Germline CDR1 MGHDK, CDR2 SYGVNS. The CDR3 runs to 15 residues. The ends lost 8 bases at V and 4 bases at J; junction bases unmatched: 6. CDR3 nucleotide sequence: TGTGCCAGCCTCCGGACTAGCGGGAAGTACAATGAGCAGTTCTTC. Amino acid sequence: CASLRTSGKYNEQFF.

This chain uses TRBV28 with TRBJ1-2, with TRBD1 identical over 7 bases. Trimming removed 5 bases from V and 5 bases from J; junction bases left unmatched: 8. The CDR3 has 14 amino acids. Germline CDR1 reads MDHEN; CDR2 reads SYDVKM. The CDR3 coding sequence is TGTGCCAGCAGTCCCTTCCAGGGGGAATATGGCTACACCTTC. It encodes CASSPFQGEYGYTF.

V gene TRBV21-1 combines with J gene TRBJ1-5; the D call of TRBD1 is as the table states it, not checked on the DNA. TRBV21-1 is described as a pseudogene. CDR3 length: 14 residues. The CDR3 DNA is TGTGCCAGCAGCAAATGGGCCGCCAGCTGGCCCCAGCATTTT. It specifies CASSKWAASWPQHF.

The V gene is TRBV20-1, the J gene TRBJ2-1, with 7 bases fitting TRBD1. Germline CDR1 reads DFQATT; CDR2 reads SNEGSKA (reference sequence). Trimming removed 3 bases from V and 16 bases from J; junction bases left unmatched: 9. The CDR3 runs 11 residues. CDR3 amino acids: CSARVGDREFF. The CDR3 DNA reads TGCAGTGCTAGGGTCGGCGACAGGGAATTCTTC.

The rearrangement links TRBV27 to TRBJ2-2, with 9 bases that match TRBD1. There are 17 residues in the CDR3. Trimming removed 4 bases from V and 5 bases from J; junction bases left unmatched: 11. Germline V CDR1 and CDR2: MNHEY, SMNVEV (reference sequence). CDR3 in amino acids: CASSWTLGTGRTGELFF. The CDR3 DNA is TGTGCCAGCAGTTGGACCTTGGGGACAGGGAGGACCGGGGAGCTGTTTTTT.

The CDR3 DNA reads as TGTGCCAGCAGCTTATCCCAGAGGCGGGAGAGGGCCCCCTACGAGCAGTACTTC. It translates to CASSLSQRRERAPYEQYF. The genes are TRBV7-3 and TRBJ2-7; 7 bases are shared with TRBD2. Germline-derived CDR1 and CDR2 are SGHTA and FQGTGA. With V trimmed by 2 bases and J by 2 bases, 15 bases remained unmatched. The CDR3 runs to 18 residues.

This clone is a singleton in its sample. CDR3 sequence reads: CASSKGLAGFQFF. The CDR3 nucleotides are TGTGCCAGCAGTAAGGGACTAGCGGGGTTTCAGTTCTTC. The chain joins TRBV28 to TRBJ2-1; 13 bases agree with TRBD2. CDR3 length equals 13 residues. Trimming at V came to 5 bases and at J to 13 bases, leaving 5 bases not matched to a gene. CDR1 and CDR2 from the germline V gene are MDHEN and SYDVKM.

The chain combines TRBV6-6 with TRBJ1-1; the D is unclear. Germline V gene lookup returns CDR1 MNHNY and CDR2 SVGAGI (reference sequence). The CDR3 runs 13 residues. Trimming left V 2 bases short and J 1 base short, with 5 bases between. DNA of the CDR3: TGTGCCAGCAGTTACCAGGAGAACACTGAAGCTTTCTTT. This codes for CASSYQENTEAFF.

This clone has a handful of counts. V usage is TRBV7-9 and J usage is TRBJ1-5; tentative D call: TRBD1 (5 bases). This CDR3 region has 13 residues. With 0 bases removed from V and 5 bases from J, the gap between germline ends came to 5 bases. Germline-derived CDR1 and CDR2 are SEHNR and FQNEAQ (reference sequence). The CDR3 DNA reads as TGTGCCAGCAGCTTAGCGGGGCATCAGCCCCAGCATTTT. Translated: CASSLAGHQPQHF.

The rearrangement joins TRBV9 to TRBJ2-7, with 8 bases that match TRBD1. The CDR3 totals 16 residues. Looked up from germline, CDR1 is SGDLS and CDR2 is YYNGEE. Trimming at V came to 0 bases and at J to 0 bases, leaving 5 bases not matched to a gene. The CDR3: CASSVDPGTGSYEQYF. The CDR3 region has the DNA TGTGCCAGCAGCGTAGATCCAGGGACAGGCTCCTACGAGCAGTACTTC.

J is TRBJ2-1 and V is TRBV18; TRBD2 matches at 9 bases. Germline V gene lookup returns CDR1 KGHSH and CDR2 LQKENI. J was trimmed by 9 bases and V by 3 bases; bases with no gene match: 9. This CDR3 region has 15 residues. In DNA form, the CDR3 reads TGTGCCAGCTCACCCTCGTCTAGCGGGATTGGTGAGCAGTTCTTC. As protein: CASSPSSSGIGEQFF. The variable domain in full, with the rest retrieved from reference TRBV18 and TRBJ2-1, is NAGVMQNPRHLVRRRGQEARLRCSPMKGHSHVYWYRQLPEEGLKFMVYLQKENIIDESGMPKERFSAEFPKEGPSILRIQQVVRGDSAAYFCASSPSSSGIGEQFFGPGTRLTVL.

The chain carries TRBV5-4 and TRBJ2-6; no clear D. Trimming took off 7 bases at V and 4 bases at J, with 6 bases between the two ends. The germline gives CDR1 SGHNT, CDR2 YYREEE (reference sequence). The CDR3 is 12 residues long. The CDR3 reads CASGKGANVLTF. In DNA, the CDR3 is TGTGCCAGCGGGAAAGGGGCCAACGTCCTGACTTTC.

The chain uses TRBV28 and TRBJ2-3; D may be TRBD2 (6 bases). V lost 4 bases, J lost 4 bases, and 30 bases lay in between. This CDR3 is 20 amino acids long. Germline CDR1 reads MDHEN; CDR2 reads SYDVKM. As DNA, the CDR3 is TGTGCCAGCAGTTCCGTAGGGGACTTCACCCAGGTCGGTGTCGCAGATACGCAGTATTTT. Residues: CASSSVGDFTQVGVADTQYF.

V and J are TRBV6-5 and TRBJ2-7; D might be TRBD1 or TRBD2, each matching 5 bases. There are 14 residues in the CDR3. Germline assignment: CDR1 MNHEY and CDR2 SVGAGI. The V and J ends lost 6 bases and 4 bases respectively, with 16 bases between them. For the CDR3, the DNA is TGTGCCAGCAGAAGGGATGGGACCAAATACGAGCAGTACTTC. It is translated as CASRRDGTKYEQYF.

The V call is TRBV2, the J call TRBJ1-1; TRBD1 matches at 7 bases. Per germline, CDR1 SNHLY and CDR2 FYNNEI. The CDR3 consists of 15 residues. J was trimmed by 7 bases and V by 4 bases; bases with no gene match: 12. CDR3 residues: CASSVNPPGGNEAFF. CDR3 DNA sequence: TGTGCCAGCAGTGTAAATCCGCCAGGGGGTAATGAAGCTTTCTTT.

The chain employs TRBV9 and TRBJ2-1; 7 bases align to TRBD2. V was clipped by 4 bases and J by 5 bases; unmatched bases: 6. The CDR3 runs 14 residues. CDR1 is SGDLS and CDR2 is YYNGEE in the germline V gene. The CDR3 region is CASSPPGLNNEQFF. The CDR3 DNA reads TGTGCCAGCAGCCCACCGGGACTAAACAATGAGCAGTTCTTC.

The chain links TRBV18 to TRBJ2-7; possible D gene TRBD2, 5 bases. Trimming took off 3 bases at V and 0 bases at J, with 12 bases between the two ends. Germline-derived CDR1 and CDR2 are KGHSH and LQKENI. This CDR3 has 15 residues. CDR3 loop: CASSPKDCCSYEQYF. The CDR3, as DNA: TGTGCCAGCTCACCGAAGGACTGCTGCTCCTACGAGCAGTACTTC. Based on the CDR3 plus reference TRBV18 and TRBJ2-7, the full variable domain is NAGVMQNPRHLVRRRGQEARLRCSPMKGHSHVYWYRQLPEEGLKFMVYLQKENIIDESGMPKERFSAEFPKEGPSILRIQQVVRGDSAAYFCASSPKDCCSYEQYFGPGTRLTVT.

The V gene is TRBV10-1, the J gene TRBJ2-1; the D gene could be TRBD1 or TRBD2 (6 bases each). The CDR3 has 13 residues. Trimming cost V 5 bases and J 4 bases, with 9 bases left between them. Germline V gene data show CDR1 as WNHNN and CDR2 as SYGVQD (reference sequence). CDR3 residues: CASSQGTYNEQFF. CDR3 DNA: TGCGCCAGCAGTCAGGGGACTTACAATGAGCAGTTCTTC.

The chain recombines TRBV11-2 with TRBJ2-5; D unresolved. The end of the DNA aligns better with TRBJ2-7, so the J call may be wrong. The CDR3 runs to 12 residues. CDR1 and CDR2 from the germline V gene are SGHAT and FQNNGV. CDR3 protein: CASSTSRYEQYF. For the CDR3, the DNA is TGTGCCAGCAGCACCTCCCGCTACGAGCAGTACTTC.

The rearrangement links TRBV19 to TRBJ2-7; 9 bases line up with TRBD1. The V gene's germline CDR1 is LNHDA and CDR2 SQIVND (reference sequence). V trimming: 3 bases; J trimming: 3 bases; junction bases outside the gene matches: 9. There are 16 residues in the CDR3. CDR3 coding DNA: TGTGCCAGTAGTATGACCGGGGGGACAGGGTTCTACGAGCAGTACTTC. It specifies CASSMTGGTGFYEQYF.

This clone was counted between two and nine times. The chain carries TRBV5-1 and TRBJ2-7, with TRBD1 identical over 9 bases. Germline V gene lookup returns CDR1 SGHRS and CDR2 YFSETQ. V trimming: 6 bases; J trimming: 5 bases; junction bases outside the gene matches: 12. The CDR3 consists of 15 residues. CDR3: CASNWAGQGSNEQYF. The CDR3 DNA reads as TGCGCCAGCAACTGGGCGGGACAGGGATCGAACGAGCAGTACTTC.

This clone turned up a few times. This chain links TRBV10-2 with TRBJ2-7; D is perhaps TRBD2 (6 bases). Germline V gene lookup returns CDR1 WSHSY and CDR2 SAAADI. The V end was cut by 3 bases, the J end by 4 bases, with 19 bases between. The CDR3 has 16 residues. The CDR3 coding sequence is TGCGCCAGCAGTGAAGGCCAGGTGGACTACTTGTACGAGCAGTACTTC. Encoded protein: CASSEGQVDYLYEQYF.

This clone was counted between two and nine times. In nucleotides, the CDR3 is TGTGCCAGCAGCTTGAGCAGCGGGAGTAGGACAGATACGCAGTATTTT. It encodes CASSLSSGSRTDTQYF. The chain combines TRBV7-3 with TRBJ2-3; 8 nucleotides align to TRBD2. The CDR3 totals 16 residues. Per the germline V gene, CDR1 is SGHTA and CDR2 is FQGTGA. V trimming: 3 bases; J trimming: 3 bases; junction bases outside the gene matches: 8.